The 22 T cell receptor beta chains in this list originate from one sample, sequenced in a study of blood T cell repertoires in COVID-19. Measured with immunoSEQ multiplex PCR; TCRdb has only the in-frame clones, and not every one. The sample has about 200,000 clones, 92% seen once; the top ten hold 1% to 1.5%. Source material: peripheral blood. These receptors came from a man aged 25-45 years with acute or convalescent COVID-19.

The rearrangement joins TRBV27 to TRBJ2-7; 9 nucleotides line up with TRBD1. The CDR3 sequence is 14 residues long. The V and J ends lost 5 bases and 0 bases, in that order; junction bases with no gene match: 2. Germline CDR1 MNHEY, CDR2 SMNVEV (reference sequence). CDR3 protein: CASSRTGVSYEQYF. As DNA, the CDR3 is TGTGCCAGCAGTAGGACAGGGGTCTCCTACGAGCAGTACTTC.

The chain has TRBV21-1 and TRBJ2-7; the table assigns TRBD2, which was not confirmed against the DNA. TRBV21-1 is reported as a pseudogene. The CDR3 has 15 amino acids. CDR3 in DNA: TGTGCCAGCAGCAAAAGGAGGGCAGTATCCTACGAGCAGTACTTC. This encodes CASSKRRAVSYEQYF.

As regards this clone: Relative to the germline gene, one junction end is altered; a read error may explain this. The genes are TRBV28 and TRBJ2-3; 9 bases are shared with TRBD1. From germline, CDR1 is MDHEN and CDR2 SYDVKM. There are 11 residues in the CDR3. CDR3 sequence reads: CASSLEQGAHF. In DNA, the CDR3 is TGTGCCAGCAGTTTGGAACAGGGGGCACATTTT. Complete variable domain (other parts from reference TRBV28 and TRBJ2-3): DVKVTQSSRYLVKRTGEKVFLECVQDMDHENMFWYRQDPGLGLRLIYFSYDVKMKEKGDIPEGYSVSREKKERFSLILESASTNQTSMYLCASSLEQGAHFGPGTRLTVL.

The chain employs TRBV3-1 (or the pseudogene TRBV3-2) and TRBJ2-1; D not certain. Trimming removed 0 bases from V and 10 bases from J, with 7 bases in between. From germline, CDR1 is LGHDT and CDR2 YNNKEL (reference sequence). This CDR3 is built from 12 residues. The CDR3 sequence is CASSQDIAEQFF. Here the CDR3 DNA reads TGTGCCAGCAGCCAAGATATAGCCGAGCAGTTCTTC.

The V gene is TRBV6-1, the J gene TRBJ1-2; the D gene is possibly TRBD1 (5 bases). V was shortened by 3 bases and J by 6 bases, with 11 bases between the two germline ends. Germline V gene lookup returns CDR1 MNHNS and CDR2 SASEGT. This CDR3 is built from 13 residues. The CDR3 sequence is CASSDKPRDGYTF. As DNA, the CDR3 is TGTGCCAGCAGTGATAAACCCAGGGATGGCTACACCTTC.

The chain is built from TRBV11-2 and TRBJ1-5; TRBD1 is a possible D gene (5 bases). Germline-derived CDR1 and CDR2 are SGHAT and FQNNGV. The CDR3 is 14 residues long. V shed 4 bases and J shed 4 bases, with 11 bases lying between them. The CDR3 DNA follows: TGTGCCAGCAGCTCCCGCGGGGGTAATCAGCCCCAGCATTTT. It is translated as CASSSRGGNQPQHF.

This rearrangement joins TRBV12-3 or TRBV12-4 to TRBJ1-2, with D perhaps matching TRBD1 (5 bases). Between the trimmed V and J ends, which lost 1 base and 4 bases, there was a span of 7 bases. This CDR3 has 13 residues. CDR3 nucleotide sequence: TGTGCCAGCAGTTTAGGGGGGGGCTATGGCTACACCTTC. Translated, it gives CASSLGGGYGYTF.

This clone was recorded once. The chain uses TRBV19 and TRBJ2-2; 9 bases align to TRBD2. V lost 4 bases to trimming and J lost 3 bases; unmatched junction nucleotides: 0. The CDR3 loop spans 14 amino acids. CDR1 and CDR2 from the germline V gene are LNHDA and SQIVND (reference sequence). This CDR3 reads CASSSGRDTGELFF. The CDR3 nucleotides read TGTGCCAGTAGTAGCGGGAGGGACACCGGGGAGCTGTTTTTT.

The CDR3 sequence is CASSLDRTDYGYTF. CDR3 DNA sequence: TGTGCCAGCAGTTTAGATAGGACAGACTATGGCTACACCTTC. The chain has TRBV28 and TRBJ1-2; weak D call: TRBD1 (6 bases). The V and J ends lost 2 bases and 3 bases respectively, with 10 bases between them. The CDR3 contains 14 residues. The germline V gene encodes CDR1 MDHEN and CDR2 SYDVKM.

This chain links TRBV6-1 with TRBJ1-1; D call uncertain. Trimming removed 0 bases at V and 1 base at J, with 6 bases between. The CDR3 loop spans 14 amino acids. The germline CDR1 and CDR2 sequences are MNHNS and SASEGT. The CDR3 sequence: CASSEARGNTEAFF. The CDR3 bases are TGTGCCAGCAGTGAAGCGCGAGGGAACACTGAAGCTTTCTTT.

This rearrangement joins TRBV28 to TRBJ1-3; TRBD1 agrees at 7 bases. The CDR3 spans 16 residues. The germline CDR1 and CDR2 sequences are MDHEN and SYDVKM. J gave up 2 bases and V 3 bases, and 7 bases lay outside the gene matches. The CDR3 DNA is TGTGCCAGCAGTTTGGGATCGACAGGGACTGGAAACACCATATATTTT. This sequence encodes CASSLGSTGTGNTIYF.

The chain joins TRBV25-1 to TRBJ2-2, with a possible D match to TRBD1 (5 bases). This CDR3 spans 12 amino acids. CDR1 is MGHDK, CDR2 SYGVNS, per germline. Trimming removed 7 bases at V and 3 bases at J, with 6 bases between. The CDR3 spells CASTGYTGELFF. Here the CDR3 DNA reads TGTGCCAGCACAGGGTACACCGGGGAGCTGTTTTTT. Combining the CDR3 with reference TRBV25-1 and TRBJ2-2 gives the whole variable domain EADIYQTPRYLVIGTGKKITLECSQTMGHDKMYWYQQDPGMELHLIHYSYGVNSTEKGDLSSESTVSRIRTEHFPLTLESARPSHTSQYLCASTGYTGELFFGEGSRLTVL.

This chain links TRBV5-6 with TRBJ1-1; D not certain. This CDR3 region has 12 residues. Germline CDR1 reads SGHDT; CDR2 reads YYEEEE. V lost 2 bases and J 4 bases, leaving 6 bases between the germline ends. The CDR3 bases are TGTGCCAGCAGCTTTTCAGGCACTGAAGCTTTCTTT. Translated: CASSFSGTEAFF. The full variable domain, with the rest looked up from reference TRBV5-6 and TRBJ1-1, is DAGVTQSPTHLIKTRGQQVTLRCSPKSGHDTVSWYQQALGQGPQFIFQYYEEEERQRGNFPDRFSGHQFPNYSSELNVNALLLGDSALYLCASSFSGTEAFFGQGTRLTVV.

This clone was seen a handful of times. This sequence joins TRBV5-1 and TRBJ2-2; 8 bases are a match to TRBD1. CDR3 length: 14 residues. Germline V lookup: CDR1 SGHRS, CDR2 YFSETQ. V lost 6 bases, J lost 4 bases, and 5 bases stayed unmatched. DNA of the CDR3: TGCGCCAGCAACGGACAGGGCGGCACCGGGGAGCTGTTTTTT. Protein: CASNGQGGTGELFF.

This clone was seen just once. The chain couples TRBV21-1 to TRBJ1-5; the tabulated D call, TRBD1, remains unverified against the DNA. TRBV21-1 is a listed pseudogene. CDR3 length: 18 residues. The CDR3 coding sequence is TGTGCCAGCAGCAAAGAGGGGACAGGCAGGGGGGGCAATCAGCCCCAGCATTTT. Amino acid sequence: CASSKEGTGRGGNQPQHF.

J is TRBJ2-1 and V is TRBV19; 9 bases line up with TRBD2. The V and J ends lost 6 bases and 4 bases, in that order; junction bases with no gene match: 10. The CDR3 has 16 residues. In germline, CDR1 is LNHDA, CDR2 SQIVND (reference sequence). CDR3 region: CASRVKLAGLYNEQFF. The CDR3 DNA follows: TGTGCCAGTAGGGTAAAACTAGCGGGCCTATACAATGAGCAGTTCTTC.

The chain carries TRBV7-2 and TRBJ2-1; D is possibly TRBD1 (6 bases). CDR3 length equals 14 residues. V was shortened by 0 bases and J by 6 bases, with 9 bases between the two germline ends. Per the germline V gene, CDR1 is SGHTA and CDR2 is FQGNSA. CDR3 protein: CASSLASRGNEQFF. The CDR3 bases are TGTGCCAGCAGCTTAGCGTCCAGGGGCAATGAGCAGTTCTTC.

The chain carries TRBV27 and TRBJ2-2, with 7 bases that match TRBD1. The CDR3 has 14 amino acids. Germline CDR1 is MNHEY and CDR2 is SMNVEV (reference sequence). After removal of 5 bases from V and 10 bases from J, the junction contained 10 bases not matched to a gene. The DNA of the CDR3 is TGTGCCAGCAGTACTCTACAGGGGTGGGCGGAGCTGTTTTTT. It yields the protein CASSTLQGWAELFF.

The chain recombines TRBV4-1 with TRBJ2-1; D uncertain. Trimming cost V 1 base and J 0 bases, with 7 bases left between them. From germline, CDR1 is MGHRA and CDR2 YSYEKL. There are 15 residues in the CDR3. In DNA form, the CDR3 reads TGCGCCAGCAGCCAAGTTCCTAGCTCCTACAATGAGCAGTTCTTC. Amino acid sequence: CASSQVPSSYNEQFF.

The CDR3 DNA follows: TGTGCCAGCAGTAGTACCGGGACAGATCCCTACGAGCAGTACTTC. Its translation is CASSSTGTDPYEQYF. The V call is TRBV3-1 (or the pseudogene TRBV3-2), the J call TRBJ2-7; 7 bases align to TRBD1. The CDR3 length is 15 residues. The germline V gene encodes CDR1 LGHDT and CDR2 YNNKEL (reference sequence). V lost 6 bases, J lost 2 bases, and 10 bases stayed unmatched.

The chain couples TRBV21-1 to TRBJ2-3; the table gives TRBD2 as D, unverified against the DNA. TRBV21-1 is deemed a pseudogene. The CDR3 length is 16 residues. The CDR3 reads CASSKCGGGGTDTQYF. CDR3 nucleotides: TGTGCCAGCAGCAAATGCGGGGGTGGGGGCACAGATACGCAGTATTTT.

This sequence joins TRBV19 and TRBJ1-2; weak D call: TRBD1 (6 bases). V was clipped by 6 bases and J by 0 bases, with 23 bases between them. Germline V gene lookup returns CDR1 LNHDA and CDR2 SQIVND (reference sequence). The CDR3 runs to 18 residues. CDR3 region: CASSRRDKRTPSNYGYTF. As DNA, the CDR3 is TGTGCCAGTAGCCGCCGGGACAAACGAACTCCTTCTAACTATGGCTACACCTTC.